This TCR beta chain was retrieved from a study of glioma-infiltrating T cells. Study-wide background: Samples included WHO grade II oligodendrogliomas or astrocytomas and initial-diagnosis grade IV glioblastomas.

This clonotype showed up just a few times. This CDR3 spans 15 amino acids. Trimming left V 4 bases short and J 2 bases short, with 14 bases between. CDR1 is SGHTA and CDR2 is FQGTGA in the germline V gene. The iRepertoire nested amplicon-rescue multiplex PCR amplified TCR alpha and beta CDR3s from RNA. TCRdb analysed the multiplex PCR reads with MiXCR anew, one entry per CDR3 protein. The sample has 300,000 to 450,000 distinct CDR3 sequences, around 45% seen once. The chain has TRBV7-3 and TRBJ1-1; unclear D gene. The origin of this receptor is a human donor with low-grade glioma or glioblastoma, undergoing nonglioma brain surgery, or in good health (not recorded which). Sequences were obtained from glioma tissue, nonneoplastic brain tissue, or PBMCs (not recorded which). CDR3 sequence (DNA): TGTGCCAGCAGCTCCGACGGAAACCCCAACACTGAAGCTTTCTTT. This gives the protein CASSSDGNPNTEAFF.